This is a list of T cell receptor beta chains from one sample in a study of blood T cell repertoires in COVID-19. Generated by immunoSEQ multiplex PCR, the TCRdb table keeps only in-frame clones and is missing some. The data contain roughly 220,000 clones, 88% of them seen just once; the ten biggest clones take up just over 2.5%. Sample: PBMCs or T cells enriched from blood (not recorded which). These receptor sequences come from a woman in her 30s who had recovered from COVID-19. Both conserved end residues are part of each CDR3. The D gene is left open where the match is weak. Some rows mark clone size as missing; the rest say once, few, many or name a class of expanded clone.

v_gene	d_gene	abundance	j_gene	CDR3aa	CDR3nt
TRBV19	TRBD1	NA	TRBJ1-3	CASTWTGLSGNTIYF	TGTGCCAGTACCTGGACAGGGTTGTCCGGAAACACCATATATTTT
TRBV7-3	NA	NA	TRBJ1-1	CASSFGGVNTEAFF	TGTGCCAGCAGCTTCGGGGGGGTGAACACTGAAGCTTTCTTT
TRBV5-1	TRBD1	NA	TRBJ1-6	CASSLGQGNNSPLHF	TGCGCCAGCAGCCTGGGACAGGGGAATAATTCACCCCTCCACTTT
TRBV7-2	TRBD2	once	TRBJ2-5	CASSLGPPSGGAETQYF	TGTGCCAGCAGCTTAGGCCCACCCAGCGGGGGGGCAGAGACCCAGTACTTC
TRBV5-4	TRBD1	NA	TRBJ1-1	CASTRQGETEAFF	TGTGCCAGCACCCGACAGGGGGAGACTGAAGCTTTCTTT
TRBV2	NA	NA	TRBJ2-7	CASSIGTVTYEQYF	TGTGCCAGCAGTATAGGAACAGTAACCTACGAGCAGTACTTC
TRBV10-3	NA	once	TRBJ2-3	CAISESQGYTDTQYF	TGTGCCATCAGTGAGTCTCAGGGATACACAGATACGCAGTATTTT
TRBV11-3	NA	NA	TRBJ2-2	CASSLDGGRGMRTGELFF	TGTGCCAGCAGCTTAGATGGCGGCAGGGGAATGAGAACCGGGGAGCTGTTTTTT
TRBV5-1	TRBD1	NA	TRBJ2-1	CASRLGQGRYNEQFF	TGCGCCAGCAGGTTGGGACAGGGGAGGTACAATGAGCAGTTCTTC
TRBV4-2	NA	NA	TRBJ2-7	CASSLAISSSYEQYF	TGTGCCAGCAGCCTCGCCATATCGAGCTCCTACGAGCAGTACTTC
TRBV7-2	TRBD1	NA	TRBJ1-4	CASSGLGTATTNEKLFF	TGTGCCAGCAGCGGACTGGGGACAGCCACAACTAATGAAAAACTGTTTTTT
TRBV24-1	NA	few	TRBJ2-2	CATSGRAGTGELFF	TGTGCCACCAGTGGACGGGCGGGGACCGGGGAGCTGTTTTTT
TRBV14	TRBD2	NA	TRBJ2-7	CASSLPGLRGNLRQYF	TGTGCCAGCAGCCTCCCTGGTTTGCGGGGGAACCTTCGTCAGTACTTC
TRBV28	TRBD1	NA	TRBJ1-2	CASSSTGTVYGYTF	TGTGCCAGCAGCTCGACCGGGACAGTCTATGGCTACACCTTC
TRBV19	NA	NA	TRBJ2-1	CASKSRASYNEQFF	TGTGCCAGTAAGTCCAGGGCATCCTACAATGAGCAGTTCTTC
TRBV4-1	NA	NA	TRBJ1-2	CASSQGERWGYTF	TGCGCCAGCAGCCAAGGGGAGAGGTGGGGCTACACCTTC
TRBV2	NA	NA	TRBJ1-1	CASSLTYRENTEAFF	TGTGCCAGCAGTCTTACTTACAGGGAAAACACTGAAGCTTTCTTT
TRBV6-5	TRBD2	NA	TRBJ2-2	CASSAGEMNTGELFF	TGTGCCAGTTCAGCGGGGGAGATGAACACCGGGGAGCTGTTTTTT
TRBV5-1	NA	NA	TRBJ2-1	CASSLVPGVSGGEQFF	TGCGCCAGCAGCTTGGTTCCGGGAGTGTCAGGGGGTGAGCAGTTCTTC
TRBV7-2	NA	NA	TRBJ1-5	CASSLGHSNQPQHF	TGTGCCAGCAGCTTAGGGCATAGCAATCAGCCCCAGCATTTT
TRBV19	NA	NA	TRBJ1-2	CASEGDGGYTF	TGTGCCAGTGAGGGGGATGGTGGCTACACCTTC
TRBV6-5	TRBD2	NA	TRBJ2-7	CASKERGQMGQYF	TGTGCCAGCAAGGAGCGGGGGCAAATGGGGCAGTACTTC
TRBV4-3	NA	NA	TRBJ1-5	CASSQEAGYNQPQHF	TGCGCCAGCAGCCAAGAGGCGGGGTACAATCAGCCCCAGCATTTT
TRBV7-3	TRBD1	NA	TRBJ1-1	CASSLDRERRDTEAFF	TGTGCCAGCAGCTTAGACAGGGAAAGAAGGGACACTGAAGCTTTCTTT
TRBV3-1/TRBV3-2	NA	NA	TRBJ1-1	CASSQAQNTEAFF	TGTGCCAGCAGCCAAGCACAAAACACTGAAGCTTTCTTT
TRBV11-3	NA	NA	TRBJ2-3	CASSLGRLSTDTQYF	TGTGCCAGCAGCTTGGGGAGATTAAGCACAGATACGCAGTATTTT